This paragraph reports one TCR beta chain. The table lists this clone with a few counts. No cognate antigen has been identified for it. Base-call qualities are not available, and no considerably larger clone is one nucleotide away. The source of the sample is a study of beta chain features in type 1 diabetes (dated by TCRdb to the late 2010s). Looking at the study overall: Mean age, gender distribution, total cell number and subset yield did not differ between patients and healthy donors. Across all samples, approximately 98,000,000 sorted cells were examined, and cell number per subset correlated strongly with RNA yield. The study compared the TCRB repertoires of sorted circulating CD4+ T cell subsets in recently diagnosed type 1 diabetes patients with those in matched healthy donors. Regulatory and stem cell-like memory subsets were obtained from only 8 patients and roughly 8 healthy donors, while naive and central memory subsets were obtained from all 30 or so donors.

A single peripheral blood draw of about 116 mL on average was collected from each donor into heparinised tubes. Naive, central memory, regulatory and stem cell-like memory CD4+ T cells were sorted on a BD FACSAria II using a panel including CD45RO, CCR7, CD25, CD127, CD95 and CD27. Every sorted population had a purity above 95%. PBMCs were isolated immediately by Lymphoprep density gradient centrifugation and stained directly without culture. So that batch effects would be minimized, each experiment stained and sorted samples in pairs, pairing one healthy donor with one patient. V was cut back by 3 bases and J by 11 bases, leaving a gap of 17 bases between them. The CDR3 spans 15 residues, from the cysteine through the phenylalanine. CDR3 DNA only is kept here, 45 bases in frame from base 1. Sequences MDHEN (CDR1) and SYDVKM (CDR2) are obtained from the germline V gene. The entire amount of isolated RNA was reverse transcribed using the High Capacity cDNA Reverse Transcription Kit, so the sequenced TCRB transcripts were expressed ones. Naive, central memory and regulatory T cell samples underwent deep immunoSEQ sequencing, averaging around 3.7 million total reads per sample. Sorted cells were lysed in RLT buffer, and RNA was extracted using DNase-treated RNeasy Micro or Mini kits according to cell number. To prevent cross-contamination, each cell subset was processed individually, whereas patient and healthy donor samples were processed jointly. TCRB sequences were amplified from cDNA with the immunoSEQ multiplex PCR, producing 87-bp fragments spanning the CDR3 region. The amplicons were sequenced using the Illumina HiSeq platform. Per the source publication's procedure: Synthetic template baselines were used to correct PCR bias computationally, reads within Hamming distance 2 were collapsed together, and singletons that could not be merged were discarded. Reads were aligned against IMGT so that V, D and J genes, CDR3 length and insertions or deletions at six rearrangement sites could be assigned. Within each subset, clonotype counts were normalized to the number of sorted cells before true diversity and Gini coefficients were calculated with the tcR R package. Repertoire sharing was quantified using the overlap coefficient calculated on TCRB nucleotide sequences. TCRdb holds this immuneACCESS table with in-frame rearrangements only. Some clones are missing; in checked studies, unresolved V genes explain under half, and the rest has no known cause. That table furnishes V, J and clone size, whereas the DNA furnished D and trimming. This sample is represented by 130,000 or so clones; roughly 15% of them were singletons. Clones ranked in the top ten supply less than 3% of the sample.

Overall results and qualifications from the work: Shorter templates might be favored by PCR, yet because patient and control samples were amplified and corrected together, any such skew would affect both groups equally. Fewer insertions and more nucleotide deletions at VDJ recombination sites were observed in patients with type 1 diabetes, implying thymic rearrangement abnormalities. Sequencing cDNA rather than genomic DNA could over-represent highly expressing activated cells, although activation and CD3 levels did not differ between groups. Naive, central memory and regulatory TCRB repertoires appeared to be more similar among patients than among healthy donors. Type 1 diabetes patients showed a moderate but significant shortening of TCRB CDR3 length in all four CD4+ subsets. Because the HLA sub-analyses included only small numbers of individuals, any influence of HLA type on TCRB rearrangement was left unresolved.

This TCR was recovered from a man aged 30 to 39 with type 1 diabetes. The sample consisted of central memory CD4+ T cells from blood. The chain joins TRBV28 to TRBJ1-6, with no reliable assignment of the D segment. The sequenced DNA is TGTGCCAGCAGTTTCCCTGGGTCCGGGGATCCACCCCTCCACTTT. Protein translation: CASSFPGSGDPPLHF.